This entry describes one TCR beta chain. This record comes from a study of blood T cell repertoires in COVID-19. In the source study's methods: Scientists estimated how many nucleated cells there were by amplifying reference gene primers. Method: immunoSEQ multiplex PCR; TCRdb's copy keeps in-frame clones and lacks some. That table is the source of V, J and clone size, and D and trimming were worked out from the DNA. This sample has some 320,000 clones; approximately 90% occur once, and the top ten carry almost 4%. This CDR3 is 12 amino acids long. Germline V lookup: CDR1 LGHNA, CDR2 YSLEER. V was trimmed by 2 bases and J by 6 bases, leaving 8 bases between them.

The genes are TRBV4-3 and TRBJ2-7, with D uncertain. The sequence derives from a woman younger than 45 who had been exposed to COVID-19. Sequencing was carried out using PBMCs or T cells enriched from blood (not recorded which). CDR3 amino acids: CASSQSGGEQYF. Here the CDR3 DNA reads TGCGCCAGCAGCCAATCGGGTGGCGAGCAGTACTTC.